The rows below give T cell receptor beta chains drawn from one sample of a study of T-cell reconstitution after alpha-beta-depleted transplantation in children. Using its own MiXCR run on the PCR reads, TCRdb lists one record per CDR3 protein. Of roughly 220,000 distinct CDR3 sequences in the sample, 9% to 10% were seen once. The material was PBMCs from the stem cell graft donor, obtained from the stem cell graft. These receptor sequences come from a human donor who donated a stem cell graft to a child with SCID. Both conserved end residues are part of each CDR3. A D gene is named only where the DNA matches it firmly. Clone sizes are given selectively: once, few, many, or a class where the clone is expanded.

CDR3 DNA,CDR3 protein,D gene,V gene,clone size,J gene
TGTGCCAGTAGTATCTACAGACATAGCAATCAGCCCCAGCATTTT,CASSIYRHSNQPQHF,NA,TRBV19,NA,TRBJ1-5
TGTGCCAGCAGCCCAACAGGGATTGCGGATACGCAGTATTTT,CASSPTGIADTQYF,NA,TRBV5-6,many,TRBJ2-3
TGTGCCAGCAGCCCCCGAGTAGGGACCGGGGAGCTGTTTTTT,CASSPRVGTGELFF,NA,TRBV7-2,many,TRBJ2-2
TGTGCCAGCAGCTTGGGTGGCAGGGTGTTGAATCAGCCCCAGCATTTT,CASSLGGRVLNQPQHF,NA,TRBV5-6,many,TRBJ1-5
TGCGCCAGCAGCAATGGGACTAGCGGGCCCAGGGGGTTCTTC,CASSNGTSGPRGFF,TRBD2,TRBV5-1,many,TRBJ2-1
TGCGCCAGCAGCCAAGAAGCGAGCTATGAGCAGTTCTTC,CASSQEASYEQFF,NA,TRBV4-3,many,TRBJ2-1
TGTGCCACCAGCAGACGAGGGGGGGGCTCCTACAATGAGCAGTTCTTC,CATSRRGGGSYNEQFF,NA,TRBV15,NA,TRBJ2-1
TGCAGCGCCGCGGACATCACCCAAGAGACCCAGTACTTC,CSAADITQETQYF,NA,TRBV29-1,many,TRBJ2-5
TGCGCCAGCAGCTTTCGGGACTACACCCAAGAGACCCAGTACTTC,CASSFRDYTQETQYF,TRBD2,TRBV5-1,many,TRBJ2-5
TGTGCCACCAGTGACTCAGCGCCTGACAGGGAGGTGGGTGATACGCAGTATTTT,CATSDSAPDREVGDTQYF,NA,TRBV24-1,many,TRBJ2-3
TGTGCCAGCAGTGATACTATCTATGGCTACACCTTC,CASSDTIYGYTF,NA,TRBV2,few,TRBJ1-2
TGCGCCAGCAGCGAGCCGGGAGACCCTTTCTTT,CASSEPGDPFF,NA,TRBV5-1,many,TRBJ1-1
TGCAGCGTTGGTGGGGGTCGGGGCTACGAGCAGTACTTC,CSVGGGRGYEQYF,NA,TRBV29-1,many,TRBJ2-7
TGCGCCAGCAGCTCCGGACAGACTGGCTCCTATAATTCACCCCTCCACTTT,CASSSGQTGSYNSPLHF,NA,TRBV5-1,many,TRBJ1-6
TGTGCCAGCAGCTTAGTTCCGACGGTTTATGGCTACACCTTC,CASSLVPTVYGYTF,NA,TRBV7-6,NA,TRBJ1-2
TGTGCCTGGTTGGCAGGGAGAGGCTACACCTTC,CAWLAGRGYTF,NA,TRBV30,NA,TRBJ1-2
TGTGCCAGTAGTATTGCCGGCCACACCGGGGAGCTGTTTTTT,CASSIAGHTGELFF,NA,TRBV19,NA,TRBJ2-2
TGTGCCAGCGGGGCTGGAACGATTGGCGGCTACACCTTC,CASGAGTIGGYTF,NA,TRBV6-1,many,TRBJ1-2
TGTGCCGGGTTTCGGGCGACAGATACGCAGTATTTT,CAGFRATDTQYF,NA,TRBV7-9,many,TRBJ2-3
TGTGCCAGCAGTTTAGCGGGACGGTTTGATTCACCCCTCCACTTT,CASSLAGRFDSPLHF,NA,TRBV28,many,TRBJ1-6
TGTGCCAGCAGTTTACGGGTCGAGGAAATGAACACTGAAGCTTTCTTT,CASSLRVEEMNTEAFF,NA,TRBV28,many,TRBJ1-1
TGCAGTGCCGTTACTAGCGGGGGGGTTCCGACCCAGTACTTC,CSAVTSGGVPTQYF,TRBD2,TRBV20-1,many,TRBJ2-5
TGCGCCAGCAAACCCGTACCGGGACAGGAAGCCATTCAGTACTTC,CASKPVPGQEAIQYF,TRBD1,TRBV5-1,many,TRBJ2-4
TGCGCCAGCAGCTTGACCTTAGCGGGGGCCCCGGACCTGTACGAGCAGTACTTC,CASSLTLAGAPDLYEQYF,TRBD2,TRBV5-1,many,TRBJ2-7
TGCGCCAGCAGCCGCGGTCCTAGCGGGGGCCCCAGCACAGATACGCAGTATTTT,CASSRGPSGGPSTDTQYF,TRBD2,TRBV5-1,many,TRBJ2-3
TGCGCCAGCAGCCTAACCCCCGGGACCAACAACTACAATGAGCAGTTCTTC,CASSLTPGTNNYNEQFF,NA,TRBV5-1,many,TRBJ2-1
TGCAGTGCTAGAGATACGTCCAGGCACGCCGGGGAGCTGTTTTTT,CSARDTSRHAGELFF,NA,TRBV20-1,few,TRBJ2-2
TGCAGTGCTAGTAAACTGGACAGCAATCAGCCCCAGCATTTT,CSASKLDSNQPQHF,NA,TRBV20-1,many,TRBJ1-5
TGCAGTGCCCCAAAATGGGGGCGAGGATTTGGCAATCAGCCCCAGCATTTT,CSAPKWGRGFGNQPQHF,NA,TRBV20-1,many,TRBJ1-5
TGTGCCAGCAGTTTTAGGTTGGGAGGGGCTGGAAACACCATATATTTT,CASSFRLGGAGNTIYF,NA,TRBV12-3/TRBV12-4,many,TRBJ1-3
TGTGCCTGGTCCCCGGACCCCAATCAGCCCCAGCATTTT,CAWSPDPNQPQHF,NA,TRBV30,few,TRBJ1-5
TGTGCCAGCAGCACCTCCGACAGGAACTATGGCTACACCTTC,CASSTSDRNYGYTF,NA,TRBV5-6,many,TRBJ1-2
TGCGCCAGCAGCCAAGATTGGCAGGGAGGAACTGAAGCTTTCTTT,CASSQDWQGGTEAFF,NA,TRBV4-1,NA,TRBJ1-1
TGCGCCAGCAGTACTAGCGGGGGGAACACCGGGGAGCTGTTTTTT,CASSTSGGNTGELFF,TRBD2,TRBV10-2,many,TRBJ2-2
TGTGCCAGCAGTTTAAGGGGGTCACCCCTCCACTTT,CASSLRGSPLHF,NA,TRBV27,many,TRBJ1-6
TGTGCCAGCAGTTACTCGGGGCAGGGGGTACAGATGACCCAGTACTTC,CASSYSGQGVQMTQYF,TRBD1,TRBV6-5,many,TRBJ2-5
TGCGCCAGCAGCTTGGAAATCGGGGAGAATCAGCCCCAGCATTTT,CASSLEIGENQPQHF,NA,TRBV5-1,many,TRBJ1-5
TGTGCCAGCAACTTCGGGGGGCCCAAGGACGAGCAGTACTTC,CASNFGGPKDEQYF,NA,TRBV12-3/TRBV12-4,NA,TRBJ2-7
TGTGCCAGCAGCTTATATCCTAGCGGGGTAGAGACCCAGTACTTC,CASSLYPSGVETQYF,TRBD2,TRBV7-2,many,TRBJ2-5
TGTGCCAGCAGTGGGACGGATTACAATGAGCAGTTCTTC,CASSGTDYNEQFF,NA,TRBV6-2/TRBV6-3,few,TRBJ2-1
TGCAGCGTTGCAGGAGGGACAGGGCCGGGTTCGCCCCAGCATTTT,CSVAGGTGPGSPQHF,TRBD1,TRBV29-1,many,TRBJ1-5
TGCAGCGTTGGGTCCGGCAAGGTAGATACGCAGTATTTT,CSVGSGKVDTQYF,NA,TRBV29-1,NA,TRBJ2-3
TGCAGTGCTAGAGATCCCAGGGGCCCTAATGAAAAACTGTTTTTT,CSARDPRGPNEKLFF,NA,TRBV20-1,many,TRBJ1-4
TGCAGTGCGCCGTCGGTTACAGATACGCAGTATTTT,CSAPSVTDTQYF,NA,TRBV20-1,few,TRBJ2-3
TGTGCCAGCATTTTCGGGGGGCCCGTCAGGAGCACCGGGGAGCTGTTTTTT,CASIFGGPVRSTGELFF,NA,TRBV12-3/TRBV12-4,NA,TRBJ2-2
TGTGCCAGCAGTTACTACCCAAACACCGGGGAGCTGTTTTTT,CASSYYPNTGELFF,NA,TRBV6-2/TRBV6-3,many,TRBJ2-2
TGTGCCAGCAGTTACTCGAGTGGGACTTCCTACTTC,CASSYSSGTSYF,NA,TRBV6-2/TRBV6-3,many,TRBJ2-7
TGCAGTGCTAGTTCCGGAATTAATCGGCCCCAGCATTTT,CSASSGINRPQHF,NA,TRBV20-1,NA,TRBJ1-5
TGTGCCAGCAGGAACGGATTTGTAGGGGAAAAACTGTTTTTT,CASRNGFVGEKLFF,NA,TRBV12-3/TRBV12-4,few,TRBJ1-4
TGTGCCAGCATTCTAGGGAGCTCTGGAAACACCATATATTTT,CASILGSSGNTIYF,NA,TRBV28,NA,TRBJ1-3
TGTGCCAGCAGCTTGGCCGGGACAGGGCCCCACGAGCAGTACTTC,CASSLAGTGPHEQYF,TRBD1,TRBV5-6,NA,TRBJ2-7